A selection of T cell receptor beta chains follows, all from one sample in a study of human T cells and chemical hapten exposure. Each CDR3 protein is one row after TCRdb ran MiXCR on the RACE reads. The table has approximately 120,000 distinct CDR3 sequences, 9% to 9.5% seen once; the top ten hold about 3.1%. Sequenced here: whole blood, sampled in connection with sensitization to the hapten diphenylcyclopropenone (DPC). The receptors stem from a woman between 40 and 55 years old with alopecia areata. Some clones in this sample may be carry-over from other donors' samples. Each CDR3 is given with its conserved first and last residue. Each record gives: V gene, D gene, clone size, J gene, CDR3 protein, CDR3 DNA. D genes are given only for firm matches. Clone sizes are given selectively: once, few, many, or a class where the clone is expanded.

V gene: TRBV7-9; D gene: TRBD1; clone size: few; J gene: TRBJ2-7; CDR3 protein: CASSYRTGNEQYF; CDR3 DNA: TGTGCCAGCAGCTATAGGACAGGGAACGAGCAGTACTTC
V gene: TRBV11-3; D gene: TRBD2; clone size: many; J gene: TRBJ2-1; CDR3 protein: CASSFSGGEPNEQFF; CDR3 DNA: TGTGCCAGCAGTTTTAGCGGGGGAGAACCCAATGAGCAGTTCTTC
V gene: TRBV29-1; D gene: .; clone size: .; J gene: TRBJ2-1; CDR3 protein: CSTGGGEQFF; CDR3 DNA: TGCAGCACCGGGGGCGGTGAGCAGTTCTTC
V gene: TRBV10-3; D gene: .; clone size: .; J gene: TRBJ2-6; CDR3 protein: CAISGPSGANVLTF; CDR3 DNA: TGTGCCATCAGTGGCCCCTCGGGGGCCAACGTCCTGACTTTC
V gene: TRBV6-1; D gene: .; clone size: many; J gene: TRBJ2-1; CDR3 protein: CASSEALGYNEQFF; CDR3 DNA: TGTGCCAGCAGTGAAGCGCTAGGCTACAATGAGCAGTTCTTC
V gene: TRBV5-4; D gene: .; clone size: .; J gene: TRBJ2-7; CDR3 protein: CASSPDWSYEQYF; CDR3 DNA: TGTGCCAGCAGCCCCGACTGGTCCTACGAGCAGTACTTC
V gene: TRBV27; D gene: .; clone size: many; J gene: TRBJ2-7; CDR3 protein: CASRPAPFYEQYF; CDR3 DNA: TGTGCCAGCAGGCCCGCCCCTTTCTACGAGCAGTACTTC
V gene: TRBV27; D gene: .; clone size: many; J gene: TRBJ2-7; CDR3 protein: CASSPTSSYEQYF; CDR3 DNA: TGTGCCAGCAGCCCGACTAGCTCCTACGAGCAGTACTTC
V gene: TRBV2; D gene: .; clone size: many; J gene: TRBJ1-6; CDR3 protein: CATRTGLNSPLHF; CDR3 DNA: TGTGCCACCAGGACGGGACTCAATTCACCCCTCCACTTT
V gene: TRBV6-5; D gene: TRBD1; clone size: .; J gene: TRBJ1-2; CDR3 protein: CASSYGTDNNYYTF; CDR3 DNA: TGTGCCAGCAGTTACGGGACAGACAACAACTACTACACCTTC
V gene: TRBV11-2; D gene: .; clone size: .; J gene: TRBJ1-1; CDR3 protein: CASSSVTGRDEAFF; CDR3 DNA: TGTGCCAGCAGCTCGGTAACAGGGAGGGATGAAGCTTTCTTT
V gene: TRBV6-2/TRBV6-3; D gene: .; clone size: many; J gene: TRBJ2-1; CDR3 protein: CASSRTALSYNEQFF; CDR3 DNA: TGTGCCAGCAGCCGGACTGCTCTCTCCTACAATGAGCAGTTCTTC
V gene: TRBV24-1; D gene: TRBD1; clone size: many; J gene: TRBJ2-1; CDR3 protein: CATSDVTGGFFEQFF; CDR3 DNA: TGTGCCACCAGTGATGTGACAGGGGGTTTCTTTGAGCAGTTCTTC
V gene: TRBV30; D gene: .; clone size: .; J gene: TRBJ2-5; CDR3 protein: CAWSGGDWKTQYF; CDR3 DNA: TGTGCCTGGAGTGGTGGGGATTGGAAGACCCAGTACTTC
V gene: TRBV5-5; D gene: .; clone size: many; J gene: TRBJ2-2; CDR3 protein: CASSGGPSNTGELFF; CDR3 DNA: TGTGCCAGCAGTGGGGGACCGTCGAACACCGGGGAGCTGTTTTTT
V gene: TRBV20-1; D gene: TRBD1; clone size: many; J gene: TRBJ1-3; CDR3 protein: CSARDWTGSGNTIYF; CDR3 DNA: TGCAGTGCTAGAGATTGGACAGGGTCGGGAAACACCATATATTTT
V gene: TRBV7-2; D gene: .; clone size: .; J gene: TRBJ1-1; CDR3 protein: CASGRKNTEAFF; CDR3 DNA: TGTGCCAGCGGTAGGAAGAACACTGAAGCTTTCTTT
V gene: TRBV9; D gene: TRBD1; clone size: few; J gene: TRBJ2-7; CDR3 protein: CASSVDRDYEQYF; CDR3 DNA: TGTGCCAGCAGCGTGGACAGGGACTACGAGCAGTACTTC
V gene: TRBV5-1; D gene: .; clone size: many; J gene: TRBJ1-2; CDR3 protein: CASSLVEGISGYTF; CDR3 DNA: TGCGCCAGCAGCTTGGTGGAGGGGATTAGTGGCTACACCTTC
V gene: TRBV24-1; D gene: .; clone size: many; J gene: TRBJ2-1; CDR3 protein: CATSDEMRATSYNEQFF; CDR3 DNA: TGTGCCACCAGTGATGAGATGAGGGCAACTAGCTACAATGAGCAGTTCTTC
V gene: TRBV9; D gene: .; clone size: many; J gene: TRBJ1-5; CDR3 protein: CASSEGGDGQPQHF; CDR3 DNA: TGTGCCAGCAGCGAGGGAGGGGATGGTCAGCCCCAGCATTTT
V gene: TRBV10-3; D gene: .; clone size: many; J gene: TRBJ2-5; CDR3 protein: CAISAVQETQYF; CDR3 DNA: TGTGCCATCAGTGCCGTCCAAGAGACCCAGTACTTC
V gene: TRBV7-9; D gene: .; clone size: .; J gene: TRBJ2-1; CDR3 protein: CASSLYRDSRYNEQFF; CDR3 DNA: TGTGCCAGCAGCTTATACCGGGACTCTCGCTACAATGAGCAGTTCTTC
V gene: TRBV5-1; D gene: TRBD2; clone size: few; J gene: TRBJ2-7; CDR3 protein: CASRTGGGAESYEQYF; CDR3 DNA: TGCGCCAGCAGGACGGGCGGGGGGGCCGAGTCCTACGAGCAGTACTTC
V gene: TRBV5-1; D gene: .; clone size: few; J gene: TRBJ2-3; CDR3 protein: CASSRPGDDTQYF; CDR3 DNA: TGCGCCAGCAGCCGGCCAGGGGATGATACGCAGTATTTT
V gene: TRBV20-1; D gene: .; clone size: many; J gene: TRBJ2-3; CDR3 protein: CSASAWGARTDTQYF; CDR3 DNA: TGCAGTGCTAGCGCCTGGGGCGCCCGCACAGATACGCAGTATTTT
V gene: TRBV5-4; D gene: TRBD1; clone size: many; J gene: TRBJ1-3; CDR3 protein: CASSLEGQRSGNTIYF; CDR3 DNA: TGTGCCAGCAGCTTGGAGGGACAGAGGTCTGGAAACACCATATATTTT
V gene: TRBV27; D gene: .; clone size: many; J gene: TRBJ1-6; CDR3 protein: CASSLRAETLHF; CDR3 DNA: TGTGCCAGCAGTCTAAGGGCCGAAACCCTCCACTTT
V gene: TRBV4-3; D gene: .; clone size: few; J gene: TRBJ2-1; CDR3 protein: CASSQDRRRVQFF; CDR3 DNA: TGCGCCAGCAGCCAAGATCGGAGGAGGGTTCAGTTCTTC
V gene: TRBV2; D gene: .; clone size: .; J gene: TRBJ2-3; CDR3 protein: CASSVNTLDTQYF; CDR3 DNA: TGTGCCAGCAGTGTTAACACCCTCGATACGCAGTATTTT
V gene: TRBV7-9; D gene: .; clone size: .; J gene: TRBJ1-4; CDR3 protein: CASSSDSEKLFF; CDR3 DNA: TGTGCCAGCAGTTCGGACAGTGAAAAACTGTTTTTT